The text below deals with one T cell receptor (beta chain). The antigen is not known. This entry comes from a study of T-cell memory formation after mild COVID-19. Study-wide findings and caveats: Clones shrinking from day 15 to 85 showed even CD4/CD8 mixes; later expanders tilted CD4+. Several responding clones turned up in pre-infection memory, indicating that cross-reactive memory may have taken part. CD4+ clones that contracted lay mainly in CM and EM; CD8+ ones lay in EMRA.

V was clipped by 5 bases and J by 2 bases, with 11 bases between them. Per the germline V gene, CDR1 is MNHEY and CDR2 is SMNVEV (reference sequence). CDR3 length equals 14 residues. MiXCR was run by TCRdb on the 5' RACE reads, yielding one entry per CDR3 protein. In the table there are about 410,000 distinct CDR3 sequences, approximately 19% of which are singletons. The sequence derives from a man younger than 35 who had mild COVID-19 (a few samples of this study predate the infection). Cell type and time point are not known. Sequences were obtained from PBMCs or a T cell subset sorted from them (not recorded which). The V gene is TRBV27, the J gene TRBJ2-3; maybe TRBD1 (5 bases). DNA of the CDR3: TGTGCCAGCAGTCCCTGGGGCCACACAGATACGCAGTATTTT. It codes for CASSPWGHTDTQYF.